The rows below give T cell receptor beta chains drawn from one sample of a study of CXCR3-negative and CXCR3-positive naive CD8 T cells. Using the 5' RACE reads, TCRdb records one entry per CDR3 protein without DNA. Its table lists 130,000 or so distinct CDR3 sequences. The sequenced material came from naive CXCR3- CD8+ T cells from blood. The receptors here all came from a human donor in good health. Some clones in this sample may be carry-over from other donors' samples. Each CDR3 is given with its conserved first and last residue. Each record gives: CDR3 protein, J gene, V gene, CDR3 length.

CDR3aa: CASSQDRQGSSYEQYF
j_gene: TRBJ2-7
v_gene: TRBV4-3
len: 16

CDR3aa: CASRSWGRADTQYF
j_gene: TRBJ2-3
v_gene: TRBV6-5
len: 14

CDR3aa: CASSPRDRGEAFF
j_gene: TRBJ1-1
v_gene: TRBV3-1
len: 13

CDR3aa: CASGSTGTNGNEQFF
j_gene: TRBJ2-1
v_gene: TRBV12-5
len: 15

CDR3aa: CSARQDRGQLSGNTIYF
j_gene: TRBJ1-3
v_gene: TRBV20-1
len: 17

CDR3aa: CASSLGQGWTEAFF
j_gene: TRBJ1-1
v_gene: TRBV5-1
len: 14

CDR3aa: CASSLGYGTGDQPQHF
j_gene: TRBJ1-5
v_gene: TRBV7-9
len: 16

CDR3aa: CASSLTPIASIDANTGELFF
j_gene: TRBJ2-2
v_gene: TRBV7-8
len: 20

CDR3aa: CASSTGTSGGTRTGELFF
j_gene: TRBJ2-2
v_gene: TRBV7-7
len: 18

CDR3aa: CSARDLGGEDPTDTQYF
j_gene: TRBJ2-3
v_gene: TRBV20-1
len: 17

CDR3aa: CASSPSMGHYGYTF
j_gene: TRBJ1-2
v_gene: TRBV28
len: 14

CDR3aa: CAISETYGGVTDEQFF
j_gene: TRBJ2-1
v_gene: TRBV10-3
len: 16

CDR3aa: CASNPLAGGINEQFF
j_gene: TRBJ2-1
v_gene: TRBV7-2
len: 15

CDR3aa: CSVASGGVGGAGYGYTF
j_gene: TRBJ1-2
v_gene: TRBV29-1
len: 17

CDR3aa: CASSWGAAETDTQYF
j_gene: TRBJ2-3
v_gene: TRBV5-1
len: 15

CDR3aa: CASSAKTGGIEQYF
j_gene: TRBJ2-7
v_gene: TRBV7-9
len: 14

CDR3aa: CASHNGGVNTEAFF
j_gene: TRBJ1-1
v_gene: TRBV27
len: 14

CDR3aa: CASSINREKGPEAFF
j_gene: TRBJ1-1
v_gene: TRBV6-6
len: 15

CDR3aa: CASSLGTGFNQPQHF
j_gene: TRBJ1-5
v_gene: TRBV7-6
len: 15

CDR3aa: CASSEYRGPHNEQFF
j_gene: TRBJ2-1
v_gene: TRBV5-1
len: 15

CDR3aa: CASSPWTGTNSPLHF
j_gene: TRBJ1-6
v_gene: TRBV28
len: 15

CDR3aa: CASSQASGSYNEQFF
j_gene: TRBJ2-1
v_gene: TRBV4-1
len: 15

CDR3aa: CASSFVRTDTQYF
j_gene: TRBJ2-3
v_gene: TRBV28
len: 13

CDR3aa: CASSASSGSNEQYF
j_gene: TRBJ2-7
v_gene: TRBV9
len: 14

CDR3aa: CASSLRGPRTGELFF
j_gene: TRBJ2-2
v_gene: TRBV28
len: 15

CDR3aa: CATSRPGQANLQDYEQYF
j_gene: TRBJ2-7
v_gene: TRBV15
len: 18

CDR3aa: CASSWGQVGNEQFF
j_gene: TRBJ2-1
v_gene: TRBV27
len: 14

CDR3aa: CSAQQGIGETQYF
j_gene: TRBJ2-5
v_gene: TRBV29-1
len: 13

CDR3aa: CASSLGGTNTEAFF
j_gene: TRBJ1-1
v_gene: TRBV28
len: 14

CDR3aa: CASSELNNSPLHF
j_gene: TRBJ1-6
v_gene: TRBV10-2
len: 13

CDR3aa: CASSEPTSGRVSEQFF
j_gene: TRBJ2-1
v_gene: TRBV25-1
len: 16

CDR3aa: CASSLGGRGSEQYF
j_gene: TRBJ2-7
v_gene: TRBV12-3/TRBV12-4
len: 14

CDR3aa: CASASGTLHEQFF
j_gene: TRBJ2-1
v_gene: TRBV12-3/TRBV12-4
len: 13

CDR3aa: CASSLDPSGSAGELFF
j_gene: TRBJ2-2
v_gene: TRBV7-3
len: 16

CDR3aa: CASSIGAQRDYEQYF
j_gene: TRBJ2-7
v_gene: TRBV19
len: 15

CDR3aa: CASSPGTSGRAPSYNEQFF
j_gene: TRBJ2-1
v_gene: TRBV5-1
len: 19

CDR3aa: CASSINLGGYGDTQYF
j_gene: TRBJ2-3
v_gene: TRBV19
len: 16

CDR3aa: CSAVAAGEALYEQFF
j_gene: TRBJ2-1
v_gene: TRBV29-1
len: 15

CDR3aa: CASSSGFSNYGYTF
j_gene: TRBJ1-2
v_gene: TRBV14
len: 14

CDR3aa: CASSWVEEGLTYEQYF
j_gene: TRBJ2-7
v_gene: TRBV5-6
len: 16

CDR3aa: CASSSLAGGSDTQYF
j_gene: TRBJ2-3
v_gene: TRBV7-9
len: 15